The 28 T cell receptor beta chains reported below all come from one sample, sequenced in a study of radiation and T cells in renal cell carcinoma. The method was immunoSEQ multiplex PCR; TCRdb's version includes in-frame clones alone and lacks a portion of them. The data contain 150,000 or so clones, about 85% of them seen just once; the ten biggest clones take up roughly 4.1%. As for time point: baseline pretreatment blood. This sample's treatment: 15 Gy SBRT to primary tumor, nephrectomy 4 weeks later. The input for sequencing was blood, taken from a patient whose treatment included radiotherapy and nephrectomy. These receptors all come from a woman in her 70s with renal cell carcinoma.

The chain carries TRBV27 and TRBJ2-3; the match to TRBD2 covers 14 bases. Looked up from germline, CDR1 is MNHEY and CDR2 is SMNVEV (reference sequence). The CDR3 spans 21 residues. Trimming removed 3 bases from V and 3 bases from J; junction bases left unmatched: 17. The CDR3 DNA reads TGTGCCAGCAGTTTGAGGGGGTTGGGGCGGACTAGCGGGGGGATGACAGATACGCAGTATTTT. Its translation: CASSLRGLGRTSGGMTDTQYF.

The table lists this clone with a count of one. The rearrangement joins TRBV30 to TRBJ2-5; TRBD1 matches at 8 bases. After removal of 5 bases from V and 4 bases from J, the junction contained 6 bases not matched to a gene. This CDR3 is 13 amino acids long. CDR1 is GTSNPN and CDR2 is SVGIG in the germline V gene (reference sequence). CDR3 sequence reads: CAWEGQAGETQYF. DNA for the CDR3: TGTGCCTGGGAGGGACAGGCAGGAGAGACCCAGTACTTC.

The rearrangement uses TRBV9 and TRBJ1-4; 7 bases line up with TRBD1. From germline, CDR1 is SGDLS and CDR2 YYNGEE. The ends lost 0 bases at V and 6 bases at J; junction bases unmatched: 5. The length of the CDR3 is 15 residues. CDR3 sequence reads: CASSVGGTDDEKLFF. CDR3 coding DNA: TGTGCCAGCAGCGTAGGGGGGACAGATGATGAAAAACTGTTTTTT. Together with reference TRBV9 and TRBJ1-4, the CDR3 gives the full variable domain: DSGVTQTPKHLITATGQRVTLRCSPRSGDLSVYWYQQSLDQGLQFLIQYYNGEERAKGNILERFSAQQFPDLHSELNLSSLELGDSALYFCASSVGGTDDEKLFFGSGTQLSVL.

Only a few counts were recorded for this clone. The rearrangement uses TRBV6-5 and TRBJ1-1; a weak D match, TRBD1 (5 bases). The V gene lost 2 bases and the J gene lost 0 bases, with 7 bases spanning the gap. The CDR3 runs to 14 residues. Germline V CDR1 and CDR2: MNHEY, SVGAGI. The CDR3 DNA is TGTGCCAGCAGTTACGGACAATTGAACACTGAAGCTTTCTTT. Translated: CASSYGQLNTEAFF.

V gene TRBV9 combines with J gene TRBJ2-3; tentatively, D is TRBD1 (5 bases). V was pared by 4 bases and J by 3 bases, with 15 bases between. CDR3 size: 15 residues. Germline CDR1 and CDR2: SGDLS and YYNGEE. In DNA, the CDR3 is TGTGCCAGCAGCTTGACAGAGTTCCGTACAGATACGCAGTATTTT. Its protein product is CASSLTEFRTDTQYF.

The chain's CDR3 is CASSSTGGNEQFF. CDR3 DNA sequence: TGCGCCAGCAGCTCCACAGGGGGCAATGAGCAGTTCTTC. V is TRBV5-1 and J is TRBJ2-1; 8 positions agree with TRBD1. The V segment lost 3 bases and the J segment 6 bases; nucleotides outside the gene matches: 2. The CDR3 is 13 residues long. The germline V gene has CDR1 SGHRS and CDR2 YFSETQ. Variable domain in full (rest from reference TRBV5-1 and TRBJ2-1): KAGVTQTPRYLIKTRGQQVTLSCSPISGHRSVSWYQQTPGQGLQFLFEYFSETQRNKGNFPGRFSGRQFSNSRSEMNVSTLELGDSALYLCASSSTGGNEQFFGPGTRLTVL.

The rearrangement joins TRBV4-1 to TRBJ1-2, with unresolved D. Germline V lookup: CDR1 MGHRA, CDR2 YSYEKL. V gave up 1 base and J gave up 3 bases, with 9 bases separating them. The CDR3 contains 14 residues. The CDR3 here is CASSQGGSYYGYTF. The CDR3 nucleotides are TGCGCCAGCAGCCAAGGTGGCAGCTACTATGGCTACACCTTC.

The chain couples TRBV5-6 to TRBJ2-3; D is perhaps TRBD2 (6 bases). Germline values: CDR1 SGHDT, CDR2 YYEEEE. Trimming left V 2 bases short and J 1 base short, with 11 bases between. The CDR3 sequence is 15 residues long. The CDR3 nucleotides read TGTGCCAGCAGCTTAAGGGGACTCGGCACAGATACGCAGTATTTT. Its protein product is CASSLRGLGTDTQYF.

The rearrangement links TRBV7-3 to TRBJ1-1; possibly TRBD1 for D (6 bases). This CDR3 region has 12 residues. CDR1 is SGHTA, CDR2 FQGTGA, per germline. Trimming shortened V by 5 bases and J by 8 bases, and 12 bases separated the two germline ends. CDR3 loop: CASSPNDREAFF. CDR3 in DNA: TGTGCCAGCAGCCCAAACGACAGGGAAGCTTTCTTT. Full variable domain (rest looked up from reference TRBV7-3 and TRBJ1-1): GAGVSQTPSNKVTEKGKYVELRCDPISGHTALYWYRQSLGQGPEFLIYFQGTGAADDSGLPNDRFFAVRPEGSVSTLKIQRTERGDSAVYLCASSPNDREAFFGQGTRLTVV.

This clone appeared a single time. The chain links TRBV25-1 to TRBJ2-7, with TRBD1 as a possible D gene (6 bases). CDR3 length: 15 amino acids. Germline V gene lookup returns CDR1 MGHDK and CDR2 SYGVNS. The V end lost 3 bases, the J end lost 2 bases, and 14 bases lay between the germline ends. The CDR3 DNA is TGTGCCAGCAGTGAGGGACACAACCTCCCCTACGAGCAGTACTTC. It translates to CASSEGHNLPYEQYF.

This clone has just a few counts. The V and J genes are TRBV30 and TRBJ1-2; the D gene is possibly TRBD1 (5 bases). Trimming stripped 3 bases from V and 6 bases from J, with 14 bases between. Germline-derived CDR1 and CDR2 are GTSNPN and SVGIG (reference sequence). CDR3 length: 13 amino acids. The CDR3 is CAWRWGSGNGYTF. CDR3 sequence (DNA): TGTGCCTGGAGATGGGGTTCAGGGAATGGCTACACCTTC.

The chain combines TRBV15 with TRBJ1-5, with D uncertain. The CDR3 consists of 15 residues. Germline V lookup: CDR1 LNHNV, CDR2 YYDKDF (reference sequence). The V gene lost 0 bases and the J gene lost 9 bases, with 15 bases spanning the gap. CDR3 nucleotides: TGTGCCACCAGCAGAGATCTGGTGGTGGCTAGGCCCCAGCATTTT. It codes for CATSRDLVVARPQHF. Full variable domain (missing parts from reference TRBV15 and TRBJ1-5): DAMVIQNPRYQVTQFGKPVTLSCSQTLNHNVMYWYQQKSSQAPKLLFHYYDKDFNNEADTPDNFQSRRPNTSFCFLDIRSPGLGDTAMYLCATSRDLVVARPQHFGDGTRLSIL.

This rearrangement joins TRBV7-2 to TRBJ2-2; TRBD1 is a possible D gene (6 bases). This CDR3 comprises 17 residues. The germline CDR1 and CDR2 sequences are SGHTA and FQGNSA. Trimming shortened V by 1 base and J by 2 bases, and 14 bases separated the two germline ends. The DNA of the CDR3 is TGTGCCAGCAGCTTAGAGGGGACACCACTCAACACCGGGGAGCTGTTTTTT. Translating gives CASSLEGTPLNTGELFF.

This rearrangement joins TRBV2 to TRBJ2-1; TRBD2 matches at 10 bases. V dropped 7 bases and J dropped 4; count of bases not matched to a gene: 7. Germline V gene data show CDR1 as SNHLY and CDR2 as FYNNEI. CDR3 length: 15 residues. The CDR3 is CASKSLAGGYNEQFF. For the CDR3, the DNA is TGTGCCAGCAAATCCTTAGCGGGGGGTTACAATGAGCAGTTCTTC.

The gene calls are TRBV5-4 and TRBJ2-5; TRBD2 aligns across 8 bases. Trimming cost V 5 bases and J 5 bases; bases outside gene matches: 14. There are 16 residues in the CDR3. The germline V gene encodes CDR1 SGHNT and CDR2 YYREEE (reference sequence). The CDR3 loop reads CASRPWEAGAYETQYF. CDR3 nucleotide sequence: TGTGCCAGCAGGCCCTGGGAAGCGGGGGCTTATGAGACCCAGTACTTC.

This clone has just a few counts. The chain is built from TRBV6-5 and TRBJ2-7, with D perhaps TRBD1 (6 bases). This CDR3 has 14 amino acids. Germline V CDR1 and CDR2: MNHEY, SVGAGI. Trimming took off 6 bases at V and 5 bases at J, with 17 bases between the two ends. CDR3 nucleotides: TGTGCCAGCAGACGAACCGGCAGGGGACACGAGCAGTACTTC. Encoded protein: CASRRTGRGHEQYF.

The chain is built from TRBV7-9 and TRBJ2-7; D uncertain. This CDR3 spans 13 amino acids. Germline CDR1 SEHNR, CDR2 FQNEAQ (reference sequence). With 2 bases removed from V and 0 bases from J, the gap between germline ends came to 5 bases. The CDR3 sequence is CASSLPGSYEQYF. The CDR3, as DNA: TGTGCCAGCAGCTTACCTGGCTCCTACGAGCAGTACTTC.

The chain links TRBV9 to TRBJ2-1; possibly TRBD2 for D (5 bases). The V gene lost 4 bases and the J gene lost 8 bases, with 13 bases spanning the gap. Germline CDR1 and CDR2: SGDLS and YYNGEE. The CDR3 runs 13 residues. The CDR3 loop reads CASSPRGMDEQFF. In nucleotides, the CDR3 is TGTGCCAGCAGCCCCCGGGGAATGGATGAGCAGTTCTTC. The full variable domain, rest sourced from reference TRBV9 and TRBJ2-1, is DSGVTQTPKHLITATGQRVTLRCSPRSGDLSVYWYQQSLDQGLQFLIQYYNGEERAKGNILERFSAQQFPDLHSELNLSSLELGDSALYFCASSPRGMDEQFFGPGTRLTVL.

This chain joins TRBV7-2 and TRBJ2-7; D is possibly TRBD1 or TRBD2 (5 bases each). The CDR3 consists of 13 residues. Germline V gene sequence: CDR1 SGHTA, CDR2 FQGNSA. V was pared by 5 bases and J by 7 bases, with 15 bases between. The CDR3: CASSPGAPAEQYF. CDR3 nucleotides: TGTGCCAGCAGCCCCGGGGCCCCTGCAGAGCAGTACTTC.

This chain connects TRBV5-4 to TRBJ1-1; TRBD1 is a possible D gene (6 bases). Trimming took off 4 bases at V and 0 bases at J, with 13 bases between the two ends. This CDR3 is 15 amino acids long. Germline CDR1 SGHNT, CDR2 YYREEE (reference sequence). The CDR3 loop reads CASSPPRTVNTEAFF. DNA of the CDR3: TGTGCCAGCAGCCCTCCCAGGACAGTGAACACTGAAGCTTTCTTT.

This sequence joins TRBV6-5 and TRBJ2-7; TRBD1 agrees at 10 bases. V lost 8 bases, J lost 1 base, and 2 bases stayed unmatched. The CDR3 has 13 residues. CDR1 is MNHEY, CDR2 SVGAGI, per germline. The CDR3 DNA reads TGTGCCAGCCGGACAGGGGGGTCCTACGAGCAGTACTTC. This gives the protein CASRTGGSYEQYF.

This chain uses TRBV5-6 with TRBJ2-1; 10 bases line up with TRBD2. CDR1 is SGHDT, CDR2 YYEEEE, per germline. The CDR3 spans 15 residues. V lost 5 bases, J lost 3 bases, and 5 bases stayed unmatched. The CDR3 region has the DNA TGTGCCAGCAGACGTAGCGGGGGGAACTACAATGAGCAGTTCTTC. The encoded protein is CASRRSGGNYNEQFF.

This clone came up once. This sequence joins TRBV4-3 and TRBJ1-4; D possibly corresponds to TRBD1 (5 bases). V was cut by 0 bases and J by 8 bases, with 13 bases left in between. The CDR3 totals 15 residues. Germline-derived CDR1 and CDR2 are LGHNA and YSLEER. CDR3 loop: CASSQDSRGGEKLFF. The CDR3 DNA sequence: TGCGCCAGCAGCCAAGATTCAAGGGGAGGAGAAAAACTGTTTTTT.

This chain links TRBV7-9 with TRBJ1-5, with D unclear. CDR1 SEHNR and CDR2 FQNEAQ come from the germline V gene (reference sequence). The CDR3 has 14 residues. V was shortened by 4 bases and J by 4 bases, with 11 bases between the two germline ends. In DNA, the CDR3 is TGTGCCAGCAGCTCGGGCCCTACTAATCAGCCCCAGCATTTT. Protein sequence: CASSSGPTNQPQHF.

V gene TRBV28 combines with J gene TRBJ2-3; D gene uncertain. In germline, CDR1 is MDHEN, CDR2 SYDVKM. CDR3 size: 14 residues. The V end was cut by 5 bases, the J end by 2 bases, with 11 bases between. CDR3 sequence (DNA): TGTGCCAGCAGTCCACAGACCCTCACAGATACGCAGTATTTT. It is translated as CASSPQTLTDTQYF.

The rearrangement uses TRBV19 and TRBJ2-3; either TRBD1 or TRBD2 may supply D (6 bases each). Germline V gene lookup returns CDR1 LNHDA and CDR2 SQIVND (reference sequence). V lost 4 bases and J 2 bases, leaving 19 bases between the germline ends. CDR3 length equals 17 residues. In DNA form, the CDR3 reads TGTGCCAGTAGTACCGGTAGAGGGGGGCCGCACACAGATACGCAGTATTTT. Encoded protein: CASSTGRGGPHTDTQYF. Based on the CDR3 plus reference TRBV19 and TRBJ2-3, the full variable domain is DGGITQSPKYLFRKEGQNVTLSCEQNLNHDAMYWYRQDPGQGLRLIYYSQIVNDFQKGDIAEGYSVSREKKESFPLTVTSAQKNPTAFYLCASSTGRGGPHTDTQYFGPGTRLTVL.

The rearrangement uses TRBV5-1 and TRBJ2-3; D might be TRBD2 (5 bases). V was shortened by 5 bases and J by 4 bases, with 11 bases between the two germline ends. The CDR3 has 13 residues. Germline CDR1 is SGHRS and CDR2 is YFSETQ. For the CDR3, the DNA is TGCGCCAGCAGACCAAGGACTTCAGATACGCAGTATTTT. Encoded protein: CASRPRTSDTQYF.

J is TRBJ2-7 and V is TRBV28; 9 bases map to TRBD2. Germline assignment: CDR1 MDHEN and CDR2 SYDVKM. The CDR3 sequence is 15 residues long. With V trimmed by 5 bases and J by 4 bases, 9 bases remained unmatched. CDR3 in DNA: TGTGCCAGCAGTAGTCTAGCGGGGTCGAAATACGAGCAGTACTTC. Translating gives CASSSLAGSKYEQYF.